Following are 24 T cell receptor beta chains from one sample sequenced in a study of cytomegalovirus exposure and HLA in healthy donors. The primer mix had 60 Vbeta and 13 Jbeta primers. Assay used: immunoSEQ multiplex PCR; TCRdb lists only in-frame clones, some missing. The data hold 120,000 or so clones, with 75% to 85% observed a single time. Sequenced sample: PBMCs. Receptor source: a male donor in good health and CMV-seronegative.

The CDR3 DNA reads as TGTGCCAGCAGTTTGACAGGGGGCGCGGGGGGCTACACCTTC. This encodes CASSLTGGAGGYTF. The chain is built from TRBV6-5 and TRBJ1-2; 10 bases are a match to TRBD1. Germline V lookup: CDR1 MNHEY, CDR2 SVGAGI. This CDR3 contains 14 residues. J gave up 8 bases and V 4 bases, and 7 bases lay outside the gene matches.

This clone has only one observation. The chain employs TRBV11-2 and TRBJ1-1; D might be TRBD1 (6 bases). The V gene's germline CDR1 is SGHAT and CDR2 FQNNGV. The CDR3 loop spans 15 amino acids. V was trimmed by 5 bases and J by 0 bases, leaving 13 bases between them. The chain's CDR3 is CASSTRGGVNTEAFF. CDR3 nucleotides: TGTGCCAGCAGCACCAGAGGGGGGGTGAACACTGAAGCTTTCTTT. The whole variable domain, remainder taken from reference TRBV11-2 and TRBJ1-1, is EAGVAQSPRYKIIEKRQSVAFWCNPISGHATLYWYQQILGQGPKLLIQFQNNGVVDDSQLPKDRFSAERLKGVDSTLKIQPAKLEDSAVYLCASSTRGGVNTEAFFGQGTRLTVV.

This clone is medium-sized (0.01 to 0.1%). The chain combines TRBV4-3 with TRBJ2-7, with 10 positions matching TRBD1. This CDR3 has 16 amino acids. Germline values: CDR1 LGHNA, CDR2 YSLEER. Trimming removed 0 bases from V and 4 bases from J; junction bases left unmatched: 6. In DNA, the CDR3 is TGCGCCAGCAGCCAAGACGTTCTGGGACAGGGGTACGAGCAGTACTTC. Translation: CASSQDVLGQGYEQYF.

This rearrangement joins TRBV28 to TRBJ1-2, with D possibly matching TRBD1 (5 bases). Trimming took 2 bases from V and 4 from J, leaving 11 bases between them. Looked up from germline, CDR1 is MDHEN and CDR2 is SYDVKM. The CDR3 loop spans 14 amino acids. The CDR3: CASSLRGSGYGYTF. DNA for the CDR3: TGTGCCAGCAGTTTAAGGGGATCCGGCTATGGCTACACCTTC.

The gene calls are TRBV29-1 and TRBJ1-2, with a weak D call TRBD1 (5 bases). Trimming stripped 4 bases from V and 0 bases from J, with 12 bases between. The CDR3 contains 14 residues. Germline CDR1 is SQVTM and CDR2 is ANQGSEA. The CDR3 DNA follows: TGCAGCGTTGGGGGGAGGCTATCTAACTATGGCTACACCTTC. It codes for CSVGGRLSNYGYTF.

The V gene is TRBV29-1, the J gene TRBJ1-2; 8 bases fit TRBD1. V gave up 5 bases and J gave up 7 bases; unmatched junction bases: 9. This CDR3 has 13 amino acids. Looked up from germline, CDR1 is SQVTM and CDR2 is ANQGSEA. The CDR3 DNA sequence: TGCAGCGTTCCCCCGGGGACAGGCCCTGGCTACACCTTC. Translation: CSVPPGTGPGYTF. Drawing the rest from reference TRBV29-1 and TRBJ1-2, the complete variable domain is SAVISQKPSRDICQRGTSLTIQCQVDSQVTMMFWYRQQPGQSLTLIATANQGSEATYESGFVIDKFPISRPNLTFSTLTVSNMSPEDSSIYLCSVPPGTGPGYTFGSGTRLTVV.

In its sample, this clone was seen a few times. This rearrangement joins TRBV4-2 to TRBJ2-3, with TRBD2 matching 14 bases. This CDR3 is built from 15 residues. Germline values: CDR1 LGHNA, CDR2 YNFKEQ. The V segment lost 4 bases and the J segment 4 bases; nucleotides outside the gene matches: 1. The CDR3 is CASSPTSGGADTQYF. The CDR3 region has the DNA TGTGCCAGCAGCCCGACTAGCGGGGGGGCAGATACGCAGTATTTT.

The genes are TRBV2 and TRBJ2-7; D is ambiguous. This CDR3 has 11 amino acids. CDR1 is SNHLY, CDR2 FYNNEI, per germline. The ends were cut back, 4 bases at V and 9 bases at J, with 10 bases in the middle. CDR3 sequence: CASSARVTQYF. DNA of the CDR3: TGTGCCAGCAGTGCACGGGTTACGCAGTACTTC.

The chain has TRBV7-2 and TRBJ2-3; 7 positions match TRBD1. The junction had 6 bases not matched to a gene; V was cut back by 4 bases and J by 2 bases. CDR3 size: 15 residues. CDR1 and CDR2 from the germline V gene are SGHTA and FQGNSA. CDR3 region: CASSYRDSFTDTQYF. In DNA form, the CDR3 reads TGTGCCAGCAGCTACCGGGACAGTTTCACAGATACGCAGTATTTT.

The V call is TRBV10-2, the J call TRBJ1-5; D is ambiguous. CDR1 and CDR2 from the germline V gene are WSHSY and SAAADI. The CDR3 spans 15 residues. Trimming took 0 bases from V and 0 from J, leaving 6 bases between them. CDR3 sequence: CASSESSNSNQPQHF. DNA of the CDR3: TGCGCCAGCAGTGAGTCGAGTAATAGCAATCAGCCCCAGCATTTT.

The V call is TRBV4-1, the J call TRBJ1-1; D is possibly TRBD1 (6 bases). This CDR3 is built from 14 residues. In germline, CDR1 is MGHRA, CDR2 YSYEKL. V shed 4 bases and J shed 9 bases, with 18 bases lying between them. CDR3 in amino acids: CASSPPTGFFQAFF. The CDR3 coding sequence is TGCGCCAGCAGCCCCCCTACAGGGTTCTTTCAAGCTTTCTTT.

The chain is built from TRBV15 and TRBJ2-6; D may be TRBD2 (7 bases). This CDR3 has 17 amino acids. CDR1 is LNHNV, CDR2 YYDKDF, per germline (reference sequence). V dropped 4 bases and J dropped 1 base, with 14 bases sitting between them. The CDR3 loop reads CATSTPGGGSGANVLTF. CDR3 DNA sequence: TGTGCCACCAGCACCCCGGGGGGCGGGTCTGGGGCCAACGTCCTGACTTTC.

The table lists this clone with a few counts. The chain couples TRBV7-9 to TRBJ2-7; 7 bases line up with TRBD1. This CDR3 comprises 15 residues. The germline gives CDR1 SEHNR, CDR2 FQNEAQ (reference sequence). The trim removed 1 base at V and 11 bases at J, leaving 14 bases unmatched. CDR3 DNA: TGTGCCAGCAGCTTAGGTGTGGGACAGCTGATGTTTGAGTACTTC. Translation gives CASSLGVGQLMFEYF.

The rearrangement uses TRBV6-4 and TRBJ2-1, with D tentatively TRBD2 (5 bases). V was clipped by 4 bases and J by 4 bases, with 11 bases between them. This CDR3 has 14 residues. CDR1 is MRHNA, CDR2 SNTAGT, per germline. CDR3 nucleotide sequence: TGTGCCAGCAGTGCGAATCCGGGATACAATGAGCAGTTCTTC. Translating gives CASSANPGYNEQFF.

The J gene is TRBJ1-2, the V gene TRBV11-2; D is uncertain. This CDR3 contains 13 residues. V was trimmed by 3 bases and J by 4 bases, leaving 9 bases between them. Germline V gene lookup returns CDR1 SGHAT and CDR2 FQNNGV. Here the CDR3 reads CASSLPDSYGYTF. CDR3 nucleotide sequence: TGTGCCAGCAGCTTGCCAGATTCCTATGGCTACACCTTC. Using reference TRBV11-2 and TRBJ1-2 for the parts outside the CDR3, the full variable domain is EAGVAQSPRYKIIEKRQSVAFWCNPISGHATLYWYQQILGQGPKLLIQFQNNGVVDDSQLPKDRFSAERLKGVDSTLKIQPAKLEDSAVYLCASSLPDSYGYTFGSGTRLTVV.

V usage is TRBV5-6 and J usage is TRBJ1-4; 9 positions match TRBD1. This CDR3 region has 15 residues. The V gene end was trimmed by 0 bases and the J gene end by 7 bases; junction bases not matched to a gene: 4. Germline lookup yields CDR1 SGHDT and CDR2 YYEEEE. The CDR3 loop reads CASSLVGTGIEKLFF. As DNA, the CDR3 is TGTGCCAGCAGCTTGGTTGGGACAGGGATTGAAAAACTGTTTTTT.

Worth noting for this clone: At one boundary the junction diverges from the germline segment, which might be a read error. This rearrangement joins TRBV28 to TRBJ2-6; TRBD1 aligns across 11 bases. Germline CDR1 reads MDHEN; CDR2 reads SYDVKM. This CDR3 is built from 17 residues. The CDR3 bases are TGTGCCAGCAGCCCTACGGGACAGGGGGTCAGGGCCAACGGCCTGACTTTC. Protein product: CASSPTGQGVRANGLTF.

The V call is TRBV7-2, the J call TRBJ1-6; D perhaps matches TRBD1 (6 bases). This CDR3 is built from 17 residues. Germline CDR1 reads SGHTA; CDR2 reads FQGNSA. V lost 3 bases to trimming and J lost 7 bases, with 19 bases between them. The CDR3 DNA is TGTGCCAGCAGCTTGCGGGGGACATACTACTCCAATTCACCCCTCCACTTT. Translated, it gives CASSLRGTYYSNSPLHF.

This clone was seen only once. CDR3: CASSPTGLGNTIYF. CDR3 DNA: TGTGCCAGTAGTCCTACAGGGTTGGGAAACACCATATATTTT. The V and J genes are TRBV19 and TRBJ1-3; tentatively, D is TRBD1 (6 bases). Germline CDR1 and CDR2: LNHDA and SQIVND (reference sequence). CDR3 length: 14 amino acids. V lost 5 bases to trimming and J lost 4 bases, with 12 bases between them. The full variable domain, in which reference TRBV19 and TRBJ1-3 provide the parts outside the CDR3, is DGGITQSPKYLFRKEGQNVTLSCEQNLNHDAMYWYRQDPGQGLRLIYYSQIVNDFQKGDIAEGYSVSREKKESFPLTVTSAQKNPTAFYLCASSPTGLGNTIYFGEGSWLTVV.

CDR3 residues: CASSSAGTKNIQYF. DNA for the CDR3: TGTGCCAGCAGCTCAGCGGGGACTAAAAACATTCAGTACTTC. This chain joins TRBV5-5 and TRBJ2-4; 7 positions match TRBD2. The CDR3 length is 14 residues. In germline, CDR1 is SGHKS, CDR2 YYEKEE (reference sequence). V shed 3 bases, J shed 4 bases, and the junction held 4 bases outside the gene matches.

The rearrangement joins TRBV5-8 to TRBJ1-5; the D is unclear. Germline V gives CDR1 SGHTS, CDR2 YDEGEE. V was cut by 0 bases and J by 0 bases, with 4 bases left in between. The length of the CDR3 is 14 residues. In nucleotides, the CDR3 is TGTGCCAGCAGCTTGGGCAGTAGCAATCAGCCCCAGCATTTT. Its translation is CASSLGSSNQPQHF.

The chain has TRBV6-6 and TRBJ1-4, with 7 bases aligning to TRBD1. V shed 6 bases and J 4 bases; nucleotides not matched to a gene: 8. Per germline, CDR1 MNHNY and CDR2 SVGAGI (reference sequence). This CDR3 is built from 15 residues. CDR3 sequence reads: CASRAPGQINEKLFF. CDR3 nucleotide sequence: TGTGCCAGCAGGGCACCGGGACAGATTAATGAAAAACTGTTTTTT.

V usage is TRBV11-2 and J usage is TRBJ2-3; D is perhaps TRBD2 (7 bases). Germline CDR1 and CDR2: SGHAT and FQNNGV. The CDR3 has 15 amino acids. The V gene lost 5 bases and the J gene lost 2 bases, with 14 bases spanning the gap. The CDR3 protein is CASSGGGRSTDTQYF. In DNA, the CDR3 is TGTGCCAGCAGCGGGGGGGGCAGGTCCACAGATACGCAGTATTTT.

The chain employs TRBV5-4 and TRBJ1-6; tentative D call: TRBD1 (6 bases). Trimming removed 4 bases at V and 5 bases at J, with 19 bases between. This CDR3 is built from 17 residues. Germline CDR1 SGHNT, CDR2 YYREEE (reference sequence). The CDR3 loop reads CASSRRKQGSNNSPLHF. CDR3 bases: TGTGCCAGCAGCCGACGAAAACAGGGTAGCAATAATTCACCCCTCCACTTT.